This entry lists 29 T cell receptor beta chains sequenced from one sample in a study of post-analysis software for immune sequencing data. Study-wide results and limits: Higher frequency in patients than in controls was seen for roughly five TRBV segments, with TRBV5-6, TRBV5-1 and TRBV20-1 among them.

These TCRs' antigens remain unknown. Built from TCR beta cDNA, the libraries had unique molecular identifiers in them. MiXCR was run by TCRdb on the PCR reads, yielding one entry per CDR3 protein. The repertoire holds hundreds of thousands of distinct CDR3 sequences, just over 35% seen once, with 4.5% to 5.5% in the top ten. Sequenced input: blood. The receptors stem from a girl aged 10-17 years with multiple sclerosis.

V and J are TRBV7-8 and TRBJ2-7; D perhaps matches TRBD2 (6 bases). The CDR3 covers 14 residues. V gave up 5 bases and J gave up 3 bases, with 14 bases separating them. CDR1 SGHVS and CDR2 FQNEAQ come from the germline V gene. For the CDR3, the DNA is TGTGCCAGCAGCACCGCGGGACTCTACTACGAGCAGTACTTC. Protein sequence: CASSTAGLYYEQYF. The complete variable domain, with remaining parts taken from reference TRBV7-8 and TRBJ2-7, reads GAGVSQSPRYKVAKRGQDVALRCDPISGHVSLFWYQQALGQGPEFLTYFQNEAQLDKSGLPSDRFFAERPEGSVSTLKIQRTQQEDSAVYLCASSTAGLYYEQYFGPGTRLTVT.

The chain is built from TRBV7-6 and TRBJ2-5, with TRBD1 identical over 10 bases. Trimming at V came to 5 bases and at J to 6 bases, leaving 9 bases not matched to a gene. Germline values: CDR1 SGHVS, CDR2 FNYEAQ. The CDR3 spans 15 residues. The CDR3, as DNA: TGTGCCAGCAGCCTGGGGACAGGGGCTAGGCAGACCCAGTACTTC. Translation: CASSLGTGARQTQYF.

The V gene is TRBV5-1, the J gene TRBJ2-5, with 9 bases fitting TRBD1. J gave up 2 bases and V 5 bases, and 4 bases lay outside the gene matches. Germline CDR1 is SGHRS and CDR2 is YFSETQ. CDR3 size: 14 residues. The CDR3 loop is CASSIGQGQETQYF. The CDR3 DNA is TGCGCCAGCAGTATCGGACAGGGGCAAGAGACCCAGTACTTC.

The chain employs TRBV5-1 and TRBJ1-4; 8 positions match TRBD1. Germline V gene sequence: CDR1 SGHRS, CDR2 YFSETQ. The CDR3 is made up of 14 amino acids. V lost 6 bases to trimming and J lost 8 bases; unmatched junction nucleotides: 9. This CDR3 is CASTLQGAEEKLFF. For the CDR3, the DNA is TGCGCCAGCACCCTTCAGGGGGCAGAGGAAAAACTGTTTTTT.

This clonotype was seen ten or more times. The chain employs TRBV6-2 or TRBV6-3 and TRBJ2-3; the D is unclear. The ends were cut back, 6 bases at V and 2 bases at J, with 6 bases in the middle. The CDR3 covers 12 residues. Germline values: CDR1 MNHEY, CDR2 SVGEGT. The CDR3 spells CASSGPTDTQYF. In nucleotides, the CDR3 is TGTGCCAGCAGCGGTCCCACAGATACGCAGTATTTT.

The table lists this clonotype with a few counts. The chain is built from TRBV3-1 and TRBJ1-5; no reliable D call. Germline CDR1 is LGHDT and CDR2 is YNNKEL (reference sequence). V gave up 3 bases and J gave up 3 bases, with 6 bases separating them. This CDR3 is 13 amino acids long. The CDR3 DNA reads TGTGCCAGCAGCCAGGCAGACAATCAGCCCCAGCATTTT. As protein: CASSQADNQPQHF. The full variable domain, completed using reference TRBV3-1 and TRBJ1-5, is DTAVSQTPKYLVTQMGNDKSIKCEQNLGHDTMYWYKQDSKKFLKIMFSYNNKELIINETVPNRFSPKSPDKAHLNLHINSLELGDSAVYFCASSQADNQPQHFGDGTRLSIL.

On this clonotype itself: One base away lies a much larger clone, so this may be a sequencing read error. This rearrangement joins TRBV27 to TRBJ2-5; TRBD1 matches 8 bases. CDR3 length: 15 amino acids. Germline assignment: CDR1 MNHEY and CDR2 SMNVEV (reference sequence). V lost 4 bases to trimming and J lost 1 base; unmatched junction nucleotides: 5. The CDR3 region is CASSSRDRSQETQYF. Here the CDR3 DNA reads TGTGCCAGCAGTTCCCGGGACAGGTCCCAAGAGACCCAGTACTTC.

The chain carries TRBV29-1 and TRBJ2-7; D is ambiguous. Germline CDR1 reads SQVTM; CDR2 reads ANQGSEA. Trimming removed 4 bases at V and 0 bases at J, with 7 bases between. The CDR3 has 12 residues. Here the CDR3 DNA reads TGCAGCGTTGCAATCGACTCCTACGAGCAGTACTTC. It is translated as CSVAIDSYEQYF.

CDR3 bases: TGCGCCAGCAGGCTTTTTAGCTCTGGGGCCAACGTCCTGACTTTC. Its protein is CASRLFSSGANVLTF. This chain joins TRBV5-1 and TRBJ2-6; unclear D gene. This CDR3 region has 15 residues. Germline V gene lookup returns CDR1 SGHRS and CDR2 YFSETQ. Trimming removed 5 bases at V and 0 bases at J, with 9 bases between.

This clonotype has just a few counts. The rearrangement uses TRBV7-2 and TRBJ2-2; D gene ambiguous. The CDR3 is made up of 14 amino acids. V dropped 4 bases and J dropped 0 bases, with 6 bases sitting between them. Per the germline V gene, CDR1 is SGHTA and CDR2 is FQGNSA. CDR3 loop: CASSSTPNTGELFF. The CDR3 coding sequence is TGTGCCAGCAGCTCTACCCCGAACACCGGGGAGCTGTTTTTT.

This clonotype was picked up a small number of times. The chain links TRBV20-1 to TRBJ2-3, with 10 positions matching TRBD2. The CDR3 runs 17 residues. Germline CDR1 reads DFQATT; CDR2 reads SNEGSKA (reference sequence). Trimming removed 0 bases from V and 3 bases from J; junction bases left unmatched: 9. CDR3 protein: CSARDPEAGGCTDTQYF. CDR3 bases: TGCAGTGCTAGAGATCCCGAAGCGGGAGGGTGTACAGATACGCAGTATTTT.

With regard to this clonotype: This may be a read error: a much more frequent sequence differs by one nucleotide. The missing conserved phenylalanine or tryptophan at the end of this CDR3 makes a read error likely. This sequence joins TRBV27 and TRBJ2-5; possible D gene TRBD1, 5 bases. The V end lost 6 bases, the J end lost 3 bases, and 17 bases lay between the germline ends. The length of the CDR3 is 15 residues. The germline V gene encodes CDR1 MNHEY and CDR2 SMNVEV (reference sequence). Written as DNA, the CDR3 is TGTGCCAGCAGCTTAGAAGGCGACAGAAAAGAGACCCAGTACGTC. Its translation is CASSLEGDRKETQYV.

Comments on this clonotype: This could be a read error, since a much larger clone is one nucleotide away. The chain links TRBV14 to TRBJ2-1; D uncertain. The CDR3 length is 13 residues. Germline V CDR1 and CDR2: SGHDN, FVKESK. The CDR3 sequence: CASNQDGDNEQFF. CDR3 sequence (DNA): TGTGCCAGCAACCAAGATGGGGACAATGAGCAGTTCTTC. The full variable domain, completed using reference TRBV14 and TRBJ2-1, is EAGVTQFPSHSVIEKGQTVTLRCDPISGHDNLYWYRRVMGKEIKFLLHFVKESKQDESGMPNNRFLAERTGGTYSTLKVQPAELEDSGVYFCASNQDGDNEQFFGPGTRLTVL.

This clonotype appeared many times. V is TRBV6-5 and J is TRBJ2-1; perhaps TRBD2 as D (5 bases). CDR3 length: 16 amino acids. Germline loops: CDR1 MNHEY, CDR2 SVGAGI. V was trimmed by 5 bases and J by 7 bases, leaving 21 bases between them. CDR3 sequence: CASSPRESFGGNEQFF. The CDR3 DNA is TGTGCCAGCAGTCCCCGAGAGTCTTTCGGAGGTAATGAGCAGTTCTTC.

This clonotype was seen a few times. A read error may explain this, as a much larger clone is one base away. This likely comes from a read error, as the CDR3 has no conserved phenylalanine or tryptophan at its end. J is TRBJ2-1 and V is TRBV7-2; D remains unclear. The CDR3 covers 14 residues. Trimming shortened V by 3 bases and J by 2 bases, and 8 bases separated the two germline ends. The germline V gene encodes CDR1 SGHTA and CDR2 FQGNSA. The chain's CDR3 is CASSFRVTYNEQFL. CDR3 sequence (DNA): TGTGCCAGCAGCTTCCGGGTCACCTACAATGAGCAGTTCTTA.

The genes are TRBV5-1 and TRBJ2-3; D may correspond to TRBD1 or TRBD2 (7 bases each). V gave up 4 bases and J gave up 5 bases, with 17 bases separating them. The germline gives CDR1 SGHRS, CDR2 YFSETQ. CDR3 length: 15 amino acids. CDR3 nucleotides: TGCGCCAGCAGCCCCAGGGGGGGGATGGTAGATACGCAGTATTTT. Its translation: CASSPRGGMVDTQYF.

This clonotype was counted many times. The V and J genes are TRBV6-2 or TRBV6-3 and TRBJ2-7; 9 bases match TRBD1. This CDR3 region has 13 residues. CDR1 is MNHEY and CDR2 is SVGEGT in the germline V gene. Trimming removed 6 bases from V and 3 bases from J; junction bases left unmatched: 3. The CDR3 DNA is TGTGCCAGCAGACGGACAGGGGTCTACGAGCAGTACTTC. This gives the protein CASRRTGVYEQYF.

This clonotype was seen just once. The gene calls are TRBV5-1 and TRBJ1-3, with TRBD1 matching 8 bases. The V and J ends lost 7 bases and 0 bases, in that order; junction bases with no gene match: 6. Germline-derived CDR1 and CDR2 are SGHRS and YFSETQ. The CDR3 is made up of 15 amino acids. The CDR3 DNA follows: TGCGCCAGCCGCGGACAGGGCTTCTCTGGAAACACCATATATTTT. It yields the protein CASRGQGFSGNTIYF.

This clonotype was detected only once. The chain carries TRBV20-1 and TRBJ2-1, with a weak D call TRBD2 (5 bases). This CDR3 comprises 14 residues. Trimming took 3 bases from V and 10 from J, leaving 19 bases between them. From germline, CDR1 is DFQATT and CDR2 SNEGSKA (reference sequence). The CDR3 bases are TGCAGTGCTAGTACGCTAGAGGGCTTAGGAGAGCAGTTCTTC. Translated, it gives CSASTLEGLGEQFF.

The chain is built from TRBV5-1 and TRBJ2-5; maybe TRBD2 (5 bases). The CDR3 is made up of 14 amino acids. The germline CDR1 and CDR2 sequences are SGHRS and YFSETQ. V was cut by 4 bases and J by 2 bases, with 12 bases left in between. DNA for the CDR3: TGCGCCAGCAGCCCCGGGAAGCCGCAAGAGACCCAGTACTTC. This codes for CASSPGKPQETQYF.

The rearrangement links TRBV3-1 to TRBJ2-5; TRBD2 matches 10 bases. CDR3 length equals 17 residues. Germline CDR1 reads LGHDT; CDR2 reads YNNKEL (reference sequence). The junction had 17 bases not matched to a gene; V was cut back by 4 bases and J by 9 bases. DNA of the CDR3: TGTGCCAGCAGCCCAAGTGTCGGACTAGCGGACGAGGGGGCCCAGTACTTC. It translates to CASSPSVGLADEGAQYF.

The sample holds many counts of this clonotype. V and J are TRBV4-1 and TRBJ2-1; the match to TRBD1 covers 8 bases. Germline lookup yields CDR1 MGHRA and CDR2 YSYEKL. V trimming: 3 bases; J trimming: 5 bases; junction bases outside the gene matches: 9. The CDR3 runs to 16 residues. CDR3 sequence: CASSHQTGEANNEQFF. The CDR3 coding sequence is TGCGCCAGCAGCCACCAGACAGGGGAGGCCAACAATGAGCAGTTCTTC.

This clonotype was counted only a few times. J is TRBJ1-2 and V is TRBV2, with no clear D. The germline V gene encodes CDR1 SNHLY and CDR2 FYNNEI. CDR3 length equals 14 residues. V shed 3 bases and J shed 6 bases, with 14 bases lying between them. CDR3: CASSEVRAPHGYTF. The CDR3 DNA reads as TGTGCCAGCAGTGAGGTTAGGGCGCCTCATGGCTACACCTTC.

J is TRBJ2-7 and V is TRBV18; D gene uncertain. The J call is doubtful: the DNA matches TRBJ2-5 better. The CDR3 has 13 residues. Per the germline V gene, CDR1 is KGHSH and CDR2 is LQKENI. The CDR3 reads CASSPGSGETQYF. The CDR3 nucleotides read TGTGCCAGCTCACCAGGGTCCGGGGAGACCCAGTACTTC.

The V gene is TRBV6-6, the J gene TRBJ1-2; no reliable D call. The CDR3 is 14 amino acids. Germline V lookup: CDR1 MNHNY, CDR2 SVGAGI (reference sequence). Trimming pared 4 bases from V and 1 base from J, leaving 10 bases between. CDR3 loop: CASSSPTGNYGYTF. As DNA, the CDR3 is TGTGCCAGCAGTTCCCCGACGGGTAACTATGGCTACACCTTC.

A few counts support this clonotype. This sequence joins TRBV7-8 and TRBJ1-2; no reliable D call. Between the trimmed V and J ends, which lost 1 base and 1 base, there was a span of 10 bases. Looked up from germline, CDR1 is SGHVS and CDR2 is FQNEAQ. CDR3 length: 15 amino acids. The CDR3 DNA reads TGTGCCAGCAGCTTAGAAGGTGGAGTTAACTATGGCTACACCTTC. Residues: CASSLEGGVNYGYTF.

For this clonotype: A much larger clonotype is one base distant, so this may be a read error. V gene TRBV9 combines with J gene TRBJ1-2; 11 bases align to TRBD1. CDR1 and CDR2 from the germline V gene are SGDLS and YYNGEE. The CDR3 runs 16 residues. This CDR3 reads CASTTFGTGGWYGCTF. Written as DNA, the CDR3 is TGTGCCAGCACCACTTTCGGGACAGGGGGATGGTATGGCTGCACCTTC.

This clonotype has ten or more counts. This rearrangement joins TRBV12-5 to TRBJ2-3; either TRBD1 or TRBD2 may supply D (5 bases each). This CDR3 is built from 14 residues. Per the germline V gene, CDR1 is LGHNT and CDR2 is FRNRAP. V lost 2 bases and J 4 bases, leaving 10 bases between the germline ends. The CDR3 here is CASGLRDLADTQYF. In DNA, the CDR3 is TGTGCTAGTGGTTTGCGGGACCTTGCAGATACGCAGTATTTT.

Details on this clonotype: Given a much more abundant clone one base away, this may be a read error. J is TRBJ2-1 and V is TRBV21-1; no check of the table's D call, TRBD1, against the DNA was made. TRBV21-1 constitutes a pseudogene. The CDR3 loop spans 15 amino acids. CDR3 nucleotide sequence: TGTGCCAGCAGCAAGGGGGGGTGCTCCTACAATGAGCAGTTCTTC. It encodes CASSKGGCSYNEQFF.